Shown below are 23 T cell receptor beta chains from a single sample sequenced in a study of CD8 T cells in Susac syndrome. cDNA came from about 0.51 to 1 ug RNA primed by random hexamers. TCRdb used MiXCR to reprocess the immunoSEQ multiplex PCR reads, holding one entry per CDR3 protein. The sample has some 180,000 distinct CDR3 sequences, around 96% seen once; the top ten hold 0.08% to 0.11%. The sample was CD4+ T cells from PBMCs. The origin of the receptors is a human donor in good health.

The rearrangement uses TRBV20-1 and TRBJ2-3; tentatively, D is TRBD2 (5 bases). CDR3 size: 12 residues. CDR1 is DFQATT and CDR2 is SNEGSKA in the germline V gene (reference sequence). Trimming removed 6 bases from V and 12 bases from J, with 19 bases in between. The CDR3 DNA reads TGCAGTGCCCCCCAGGTCGGGGAGAGACAGTATTTT. Translation gives CSAPQVGERQYF.

The chain recombines TRBV20-1 with TRBJ2-5, with 7 bases lining up with TRBD1. The CDR3 is made up of 13 amino acids. Per the germline V gene, CDR1 is DFQATT and CDR2 is SNEGSKA (reference sequence). With 3 bases clipped from V and 5 bases from J, the junction kept 6 bases outside the gene matches. The CDR3 sequence: CSASKDRPETQYF. The DNA of the CDR3 is TGCAGTGCTAGTAAGGACAGGCCCGAGACCCAGTACTTC.

The rearrangement uses TRBV5-1 and TRBJ1-1, with 8 bases lining up with TRBD1. With V trimmed by 4 bases and J by 5 bases, 7 bases remained unmatched. The CDR3 loop spans 14 amino acids. Germline assignment: CDR1 SGHRS and CDR2 YFSETQ. CDR3 residues: CASSVTGDRTEAFF. The CDR3 DNA reads TGCGCCAGCAGCGTGACAGGGGATCGAACTGAAGCTTTCTTT.

This chain uses TRBV7-2 with TRBJ2-1; D is unclear. V was shortened by 3 bases and J by 5 bases, with 2 bases between the two germline ends. The CDR3 totals 11 residues. Germline CDR1 is SGHTA and CDR2 is FQGNSA. The CDR3 DNA sequence: TGTGCCAGCAGCTTCCACAATGAGCAGTTCTTC. This translates into CASSFHNEQFF. Looking up the rest from reference TRBV7-2 and TRBJ2-1 gives the full variable domain: GAGVSQSPSNKVTEKGKDVELRCDPISGHTALYWYRQSLGQGLEFLIYFQGNSAPDKSGLPSDRFSAERTGGSVSTLTIQRTQQEDSAVYLCASSFHNEQFFGPGTRLTVL.

This chain links TRBV24-1 with TRBJ2-6; D not resolved. The CDR3 runs 14 residues. Per germline, CDR1 KGHDR and CDR2 SFDVKD. Trimming took off 6 bases at V and 1 base at J, with 6 bases between the two ends. CDR3 nucleotides: TGTGCCACCAGTATCGGGTCTGGGGCCAACGTCCTGACTTTC. Residues: CATSIGSGANVLTF.

The chain links TRBV3-1 to TRBJ1-1; the match to TRBD1 covers 7 bases. The CDR3 is made up of 18 amino acids. The trim removed 4 bases at V and 0 bases at J, leaving 14 bases unmatched. Germline V gives CDR1 LGHDT, CDR2 YNNKEL (reference sequence). The CDR3 bases are TGTGCCAGCAGCCGAGAATCCGGGACAGAACTGATGAACACTGAAGCTTTCTTT. Protein product: CASSRESGTELMNTEAFF.

The chain links TRBV27 to TRBJ2-7; 7 nucleotides agree with TRBD1. The CDR3 contains 15 residues. The germline gives CDR1 MNHEY, CDR2 SMNVEV (reference sequence). Trimming removed 1 base from V and 2 bases from J; junction bases left unmatched: 5. CDR3 nucleotides: TGTGCCAGCAGTTTATGGGGGACAGATACCTACGAGCAGTACTTC. It is translated as CASSLWGTDTYEQYF.

This clonotype was recorded once. The CDR3 nucleotides read TGTGCCAGCAACCAGCCCCCTGAGGAGACCCAGTACTTC. It yields the protein CASNQPPEETQYF. The chain recombines TRBV7-2 with TRBJ2-5; D is ambiguous. The length of the CDR3 is 13 residues. Trimming pared 7 bases from V and 5 bases from J, leaving 14 bases between. Germline-derived CDR1 and CDR2 are SGHTA and FQGNSA.

The chain recombines TRBV5-1 with TRBJ2-1; no firm D call. Germline CDR1 SGHRS, CDR2 YFSETQ. The V and J ends lost 0 bases and 6 bases respectively, with 13 bases between them. The CDR3 totals 15 residues. The CDR3 sequence is CASSLATFLTNEQFF. Written as DNA, the CDR3 is TGCGCCAGCAGCTTGGCCACATTTCTGACCAATGAGCAGTTCTTC.

This chain uses TRBV29-1 with TRBJ1-1; D ambiguous. The CDR3 is made up of 11 amino acids. Germline V gene sequence: CDR1 SQVTM, CDR2 ANQGSEA. V dropped 5 bases and J dropped 4 bases, with 8 bases sitting between them. The CDR3 DNA sequence: TGCAGCGTTTGGTGGGGCACTGAAGCTTTCTTT. This sequence encodes CSVWWGTEAFF.

The V and J genes are TRBV25-1 and TRBJ2-4; 10 bases fit TRBD2. The V segment lost 2 bases and the J segment 7 bases; nucleotides outside the gene matches: 11. Germline V gene lookup returns CDR1 MGHDK and CDR2 SYGVNS. The CDR3 contains 17 residues. Here the CDR3 reads CASSERAHSGRANIQYF. Written as DNA, the CDR3 is TGTGCCAGCAGTGAAAGGGCCCACAGCGGGAGGGCGAACATTCAGTACTTC.

V gene TRBV6-2 or TRBV6-3 combines with J gene TRBJ2-2; D is undetermined. The CDR3 is 17 residues long. V dropped 0 bases and J dropped 1 base, with 12 bases sitting between them. CDR1 is MNHEY, CDR2 SVGEGT, per germline. CDR3 nucleotides: TGTGCCAGCAGTTACTCGTTAACCAGTCAGAACACCGGGGAGCTGTTTTTT. It yields the protein CASSYSLTSQNTGELFF.

The chain couples TRBV6-5 to TRBJ2-7; D possibly uses TRBD1 or TRBD2 (5 bases each). There are 13 residues in the CDR3. Trimming removed 8 bases from V and 0 bases from J, with 11 bases in between. Germline CDR1 is MNHEY and CDR2 is SVGAGI. CDR3: CASGQGPSYEQYF. CDR3 bases: TGTGCCAGCGGCCAGGGACCCTCCTACGAGCAGTACTTC.

The chain recombines TRBV19 with TRBJ1-2, with TRBD1 identical over 9 bases. CDR1 is LNHDA, CDR2 SQIVND, per germline (reference sequence). V lost 3 bases to trimming and J lost 3 bases; unmatched junction nucleotides: 17. The CDR3 consists of 19 residues. The DNA of the CDR3 is TGTGCCAGTAGTATCCCCCGGACAGGGGAGGTGAGGAAGGACTATGGCTACACCTTC. Encoded protein: CASSIPRTGEVRKDYGYTF.

The V and J genes are TRBV28 and TRBJ2-5; unclear D gene. Looked up from germline, CDR1 is MDHEN and CDR2 is SYDVKM. The CDR3 covers 11 residues. Between the trimmed V and J ends, which lost 8 bases and 2 bases, there was a span of 6 bases. The CDR3 here is CASVSQETQYF. The CDR3 DNA reads as TGTGCCAGCGTAAGTCAAGAGACCCAGTACTTC. The full variable domain, in which reference TRBV28 and TRBJ2-5 provide the parts outside the CDR3, is DVKVTQSSRYLVKRTGEKVFLECVQDMDHENMFWYRQDPGLGLRLIYFSYDVKMKEKGDIPEGYSVSREKKERFSLILESASTNQTSMYLCASVSQETQYFGPGTRLLVL.

The rearrangement uses TRBV9 and TRBJ2-7; the match to TRBD2 covers 8 bases. The V gene's germline CDR1 is SGDLS and CDR2 YYNGEE. The V gene end was trimmed by 4 bases and the J gene end by 4 bases; junction bases not matched to a gene: 7. This CDR3 region has 14 residues. The CDR3, as DNA: TGTGCCAGCAGCCCTTTAGCGGGACCTTACGAGCAGTACTTC. It specifies CASSPLAGPYEQYF.

This chain uses TRBV29-1 with TRBJ2-3, with TRBD2 matching 10 bases. CDR1 and CDR2 from the germline V gene are SQVTM and ANQGSEA. J was trimmed by 6 bases and V by 7 bases; bases with no gene match: 10. CDR3 length equals 14 residues. CDR3 region: CSGFKREGRDTQYF. In nucleotides, the CDR3 is TGCAGCGGGTTTAAGCGGGAGGGCCGGGATACGCAGTATTTT.

J is TRBJ1-5 and V is TRBV30; D ambiguous. With 0 bases removed from V and 4 bases from J, the gap between germline ends came to 10 bases. The CDR3 sequence is 14 residues long. Germline CDR1 reads GTSNPN; CDR2 reads SVGIG (reference sequence). The DNA of the CDR3 is TGTGCCTGGAGTGTTGGGATCAGAAATCAGCCCCAGCATTTT. This encodes CAWSVGIRNQPQHF.

The J gene is TRBJ2-5, the V gene TRBV7-2; D tentatively reads TRBD1 or TRBD2 (5 bases each). From germline, CDR1 is SGHTA and CDR2 FQGNSA. This CDR3 has 15 amino acids. V shed 5 bases and J shed 4 bases, with 17 bases lying between them. The CDR3 spells CASSQDSPGRETQYF. As DNA, the CDR3 is TGTGCCAGCAGCCAGGACTCCCCAGGGAGAGAGACCCAGTACTTC. The whole variable domain, filled in from reference TRBV7-2 and TRBJ2-5, reads GAGVSQSPSNKVTEKGKDVELRCDPISGHTALYWYRQSLGQGLEFLIYFQGNSAPDKSGLPSDRFSAERTGGSVSTLTIQRTQQEDSAVYLCASSQDSPGRETQYFGPGTRLLVL.

The chain has TRBV28 and TRBJ2-7; D is perhaps TRBD1 (6 bases). The germline V gene encodes CDR1 MDHEN and CDR2 SYDVKM. V lost 2 bases, J lost 5 bases, and 13 bases lay in between. This CDR3 contains 14 residues. CDR3 amino acids: CASSLGQGPHEQYF. The CDR3 nucleotides are TGTGCCAGCAGTTTAGGGCAGGGGCCCCACGAGCAGTACTTC.

The rearrangement uses TRBV20-1 and TRBJ2-7; D not resolved. Germline loops: CDR1 DFQATT, CDR2 SNEGSKA (reference sequence). V was clipped by 6 bases and J by 0 bases, with 15 bases between them. The CDR3 is 14 residues long. The CDR3 spells CSAADSLSSYEQYF. The CDR3 bases are TGCAGTGCGGCCGACTCCTTGAGCTCCTACGAGCAGTACTTC.

This chain joins TRBV29-1 and TRBJ2-3; TRBD2 is a possible D gene (5 bases). The CDR3 contains 15 residues. Germline CDR1 SQVTM, CDR2 ANQGSEA. V shed 4 bases and J shed 0 bases, with 14 bases lying between them. CDR3 loop: CSVGGRVTSTDTQYF. In nucleotides, the CDR3 is TGCAGCGTTGGAGGGCGGGTAACTAGCACAGATACGCAGTATTTT.

V usage is TRBV28 and J usage is TRBJ2-5; 10 bases align to TRBD1. J lost 4 bases, V lost 7 bases, and 9 bases had no gene match. This CDR3 is 15 amino acids long. Germline V gene sequence: CDR1 MDHEN, CDR2 SYDVKM. The CDR3 loop reads CASISRTGGGETQYF. CDR3 DNA sequence: TGTGCCAGCATTAGCCGGACAGGGGGGGGAGAGACCCAGTACTTC. Full variable domain (rest looked up from reference TRBV28 and TRBJ2-5): DVKVTQSSRYLVKRTGEKVFLECVQDMDHENMFWYRQDPGLGLRLIYFSYDVKMKEKGDIPEGYSVSREKKERFSLILESASTNQTSMYLCASISRTGGGETQYFGPGTRLLVL.